The text below deals with one TCR beta chain. No antigen is known for it. Base qualities were left out, and no much larger clone turns up one base away. The source of the sample is a study of blood T cell repertoires in COVID-19 (TCRdb year 2020). Concerning the study at large: Samples covering the acute and convalescent phases of COVID-19 were provided by collaborators in the United States, Italy and Spain. The sample metadata nearly always contained a de-identified subject ID, COVID-19 status, age in years and sex. A freely available public database, intended as a resource for researchers studying the immune response to SARS-CoV-2, is where the repertoires were released. Samples were obtained from the ongoing ImmuneRACE study (first 160 participants) and from 1,254 subjects provided by 6 global collaborators. HLA class I and class II types, where available, came from metadata supplied by the sample provider rather than from assay-based typing. The prospective study material was composed of cDNA or gDNA derived from T cells, B-cell-depleted T cells, or PBMCs. Deeply sampled blood TCRbeta repertoires from subjects exposed to, actively infected with, or recovered from COVID-19 were included in the dataset. What the authors observed across the whole study: How much clinical and demographic metadata was included differed by source and by participant, and the metadata was provided uncurated.

The collaborating institutions used their own protocols to collect whole blood in K2EDTA tubes. For TCRbeta analysis, collaborators shipped samples as frozen whole blood, isolated PBMCs, or DNA extracted from either of those sample types. TCRbeta CDR3 regions were amplified from genomic DNA using the immunoSEQ Assay, a bias-controlled multiplex PCR. In the authors' own workflow: The number of nucleated cells in each sample was estimated from the amplification of reference gene primers within the assay. Sequence reads were collapsed and filtered to measure the absolute abundance of every unique TCRbeta CDR3 rearrangement. For each sample, productive Simpson clonality was calculated by taking the square root of Simpson's diversity index across productive rearrangements. Sourced from immuneACCESS, this table was stored by TCRdb with only in-frame sequences that have V and J called. A share of the clones is absent; for the studies checked, an unresolved V gene accounts for under half, and the remainder has no known explanation. V, J and clone size were drawn from that table, and D and trimming were deduced from the DNA. The sample table lists about 74,000 clones, around 70% of them with a count of one. The top ten clones comprise 21% of the sample.

Taken from the germline V gene (reference sequence), the CDR1 and CDR2 loops are LGHDT and YNNKEL. V and J are trimmed by 4 bases and 4 bases, and the gene matches miss 10 bases of the junction. The CDR3 spans 17 residues, from the cysteine through the phenylalanine. The kept DNA is CDR3 alone, 51 bases in frame from the first base. The sequence is built from TRBV3-1 (or the pseudogene TRBV3-2) and TRBJ2-3, with TRBD2 matching 11 junction bases. Sequencing was done on a sample of peripheral blood. This TCR came from a man in his 70s with acute or convalescent COVID-19. The DNA sequence follows: TGTGCCAGCAGCCCCCTGGTTGGGACTAGCGGCTCAGATACGCAGTATTTT. Its translation reads: CASSPLVGTSGSDTQYF.